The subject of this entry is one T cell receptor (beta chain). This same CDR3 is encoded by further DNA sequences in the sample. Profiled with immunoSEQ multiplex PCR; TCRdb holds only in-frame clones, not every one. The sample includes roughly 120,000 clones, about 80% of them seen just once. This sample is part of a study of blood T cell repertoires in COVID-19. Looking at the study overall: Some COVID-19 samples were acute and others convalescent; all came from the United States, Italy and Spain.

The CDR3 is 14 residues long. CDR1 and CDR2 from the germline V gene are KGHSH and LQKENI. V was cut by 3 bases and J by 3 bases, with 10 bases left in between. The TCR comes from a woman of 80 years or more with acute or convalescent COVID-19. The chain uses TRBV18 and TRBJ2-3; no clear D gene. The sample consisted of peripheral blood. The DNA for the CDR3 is TGTGCCAGCTCACCCTTGCGGAGTACAGATACGCAGTATTTT. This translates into CASSPLRSTDTQYF. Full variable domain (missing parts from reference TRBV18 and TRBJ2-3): NAGVMQNPRHLVRRRGQEARLRCSPMKGHSHVYWYRQLPEEGLKFMVYLQKENIIDESGMPKERFSAEFPKEGPSILRIQQVVRGDSAAYFCASSPLRSTDTQYFGPGTRLTVL.